The text below deals with one T cell receptor beta chain. Its antigen is still unknown. The sample comes from a study of naive and memory T cell subsets. Study-wide results and caveats: Especially in CD8 cells, naive repertoires contained a few larger clonotypes, possibly CD45RA-re-expressing memory cells.

The beta constant-region primer was an equimolar mix of two oligonucleotides covering TRBC1 and TRBC2. Four rounds of PCR amplified the ligated cDNA using nested alpha and beta constant-region primers plus SP2. An oligonucleotide with the SP2 primer and a 12-nucleotide UMI was ligated to the cDNA 3' end. TCRdb independently ran MiXCR on the UMI-ligation and nested PCR reads; one entry per CDR3 protein. The profile shows 99,000 or so distinct CDR3 sequences, roughly 15% of them singletons. This CDR3 spans 17 amino acids. V was pared by 3 bases and J by 0 bases, with 18 bases between. In germline, CDR1 is LGHNA, CDR2 YSLEER.

The chain joins TRBV4-3 to TRBJ2-7, with D maybe TRBD1 (6 bases). This sequence was found in a human donor in good health. The sequenced sample consisted of naive CD8+ T cells from blood. The CDR3 is CASSQGPDRSYSYEQYF. For the CDR3, the DNA is TGCGCCAGCAGCCAGGGACCGGACAGAAGTTACTCCTACGAGCAGTACTTC.